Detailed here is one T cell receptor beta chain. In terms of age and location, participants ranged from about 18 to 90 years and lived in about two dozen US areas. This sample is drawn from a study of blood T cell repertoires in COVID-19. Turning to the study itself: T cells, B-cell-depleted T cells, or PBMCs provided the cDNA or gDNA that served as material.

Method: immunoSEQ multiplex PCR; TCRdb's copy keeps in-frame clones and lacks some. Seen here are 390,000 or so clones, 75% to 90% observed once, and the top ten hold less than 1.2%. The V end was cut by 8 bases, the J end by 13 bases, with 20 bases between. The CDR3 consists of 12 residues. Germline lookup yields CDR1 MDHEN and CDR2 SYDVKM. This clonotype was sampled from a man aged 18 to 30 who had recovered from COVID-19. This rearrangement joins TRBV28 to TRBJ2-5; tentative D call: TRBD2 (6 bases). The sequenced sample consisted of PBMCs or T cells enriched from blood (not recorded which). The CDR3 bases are TGTGCCAGCGGTCAGCGGAGGGGTTATGGGTACTTC. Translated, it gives CASGQRRGYGYF.